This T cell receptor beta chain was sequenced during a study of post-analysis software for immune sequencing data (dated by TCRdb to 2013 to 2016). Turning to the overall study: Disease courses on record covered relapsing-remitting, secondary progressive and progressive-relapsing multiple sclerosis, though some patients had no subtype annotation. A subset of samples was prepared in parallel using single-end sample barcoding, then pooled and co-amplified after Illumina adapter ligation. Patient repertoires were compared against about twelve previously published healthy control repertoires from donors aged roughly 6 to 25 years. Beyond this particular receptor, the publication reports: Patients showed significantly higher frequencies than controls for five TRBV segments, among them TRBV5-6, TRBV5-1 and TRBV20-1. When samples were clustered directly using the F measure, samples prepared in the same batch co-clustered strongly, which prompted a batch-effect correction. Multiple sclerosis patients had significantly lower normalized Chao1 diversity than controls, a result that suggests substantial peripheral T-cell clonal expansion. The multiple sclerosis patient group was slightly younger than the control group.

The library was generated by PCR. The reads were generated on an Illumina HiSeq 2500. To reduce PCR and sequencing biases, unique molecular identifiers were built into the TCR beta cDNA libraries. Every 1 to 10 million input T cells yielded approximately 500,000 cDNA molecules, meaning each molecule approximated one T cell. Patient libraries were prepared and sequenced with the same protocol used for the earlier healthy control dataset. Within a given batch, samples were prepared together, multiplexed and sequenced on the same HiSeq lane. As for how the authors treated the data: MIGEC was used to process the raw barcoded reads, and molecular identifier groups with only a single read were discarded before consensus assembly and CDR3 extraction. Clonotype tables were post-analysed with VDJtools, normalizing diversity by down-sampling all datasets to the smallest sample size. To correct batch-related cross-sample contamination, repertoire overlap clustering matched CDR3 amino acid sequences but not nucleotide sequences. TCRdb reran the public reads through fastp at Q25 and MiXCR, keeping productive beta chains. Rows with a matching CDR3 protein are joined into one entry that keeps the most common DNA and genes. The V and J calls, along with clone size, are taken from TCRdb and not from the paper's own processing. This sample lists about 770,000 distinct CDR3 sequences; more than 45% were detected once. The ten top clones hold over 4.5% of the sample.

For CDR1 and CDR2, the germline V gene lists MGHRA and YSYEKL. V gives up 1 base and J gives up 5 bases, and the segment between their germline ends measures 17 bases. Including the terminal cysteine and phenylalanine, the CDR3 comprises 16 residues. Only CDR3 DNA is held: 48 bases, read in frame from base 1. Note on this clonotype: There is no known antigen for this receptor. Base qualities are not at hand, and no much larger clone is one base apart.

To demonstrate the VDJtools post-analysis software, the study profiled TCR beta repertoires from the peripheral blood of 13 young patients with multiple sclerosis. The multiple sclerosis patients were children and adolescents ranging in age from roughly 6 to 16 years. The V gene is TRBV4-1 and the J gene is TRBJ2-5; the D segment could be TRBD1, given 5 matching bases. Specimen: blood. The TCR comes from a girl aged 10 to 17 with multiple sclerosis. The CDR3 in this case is CASSQVGGHMRETQYF. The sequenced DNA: TGCGCCAGCAGCCAAGTTGGTGGACATATGCGGGAGACCCAGTACTTC.